This TCR beta chain comes out of a study of T cell responses to AZD1222 COVID-19 vaccine. Turning to this clone: Its antigen is not identified.

Investigators merged groups given second doses at roughly 4 or roughly 12 weeks. CDR3 length: 13 residues. Germline V gene sequence: CDR1 MRHNA, CDR2 SNTAGT. V shed 6 bases and J 8 bases; nucleotides not matched to a gene: 6. Study-wide findings and caveats: The donor cohort was predominantly white British with a female majority, and clonal diversity may have been underestimated. Unmutated regions of variants are reportedly targeted by nearly half of spike-specific TCRs. Researchers took repertoire samples only after the peak T cell response had come.

The protocol was immunoSEQ multiplex PCR, while the TCRdb copy is restricted to in-frame clones and leaves out a portion. The sample includes about 79,000 clones, roughly nine tenths seen only once; the top ten take roughly 27%. This sequence originates from an adult who received the AZD1222 COVID-19 vaccine. This chain links TRBV6-4 with TRBJ1-4; 7 positions agree with TRBD1. The starting material was peripheral blood, obtained 28 days after the second AZD1222 dose. The CDR3 DNA follows: TGTGCCAGCAGGGGGGACAGAGGGGAAAAACTGTTTTTT. Amino acid sequence: CASRGDRGEKLFF.